This T cell receptor (beta chain) was obtained from a study of cytomegalovirus exposure and HLA in healthy donors. This PCR relied on a set of 60 Vbeta primers and 13 Jbeta primers. The data were produced by immunoSEQ multiplex PCR, yet TCRdb's version contains in-frame clones alone and is incomplete. The sample consists of 150,000 to 200,000 clones, under 80% of them appearing once. There are 15 residues in the CDR3. With 4 bases clipped from V and 3 bases from J, the junction kept 8 bases outside the gene matches. Germline assignment: CDR1 SGHRS and CDR2 YFSETQ. The sequence derives from a female donor in good health and CMV-seronegative. Sequenced sample: PBMCs. J is TRBJ2-5 and V is TRBV5-1; 8 bases match TRBD2. The CDR3 protein is CASSRSGTSEETQYF. The CDR3 bases are TGCGCCAGCAGCCGGTCTGGGACTAGTGAAGAGACCCAGTACTTC.